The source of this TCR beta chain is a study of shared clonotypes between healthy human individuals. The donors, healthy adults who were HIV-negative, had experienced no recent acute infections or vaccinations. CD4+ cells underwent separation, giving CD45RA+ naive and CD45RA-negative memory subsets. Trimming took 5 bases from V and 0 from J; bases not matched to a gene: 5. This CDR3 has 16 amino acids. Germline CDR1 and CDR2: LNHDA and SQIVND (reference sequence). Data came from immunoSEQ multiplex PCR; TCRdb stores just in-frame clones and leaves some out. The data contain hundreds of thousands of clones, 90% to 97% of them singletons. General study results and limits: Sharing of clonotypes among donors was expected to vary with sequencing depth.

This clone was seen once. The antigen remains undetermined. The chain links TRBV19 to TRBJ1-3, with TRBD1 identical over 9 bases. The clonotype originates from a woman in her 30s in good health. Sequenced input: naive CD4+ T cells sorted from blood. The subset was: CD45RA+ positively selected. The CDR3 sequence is CASSRDRALSGNTIYF. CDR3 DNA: TGTGCCAGTAGTCGGGACAGGGCGCTCTCTGGAAACACCATATATTTT.